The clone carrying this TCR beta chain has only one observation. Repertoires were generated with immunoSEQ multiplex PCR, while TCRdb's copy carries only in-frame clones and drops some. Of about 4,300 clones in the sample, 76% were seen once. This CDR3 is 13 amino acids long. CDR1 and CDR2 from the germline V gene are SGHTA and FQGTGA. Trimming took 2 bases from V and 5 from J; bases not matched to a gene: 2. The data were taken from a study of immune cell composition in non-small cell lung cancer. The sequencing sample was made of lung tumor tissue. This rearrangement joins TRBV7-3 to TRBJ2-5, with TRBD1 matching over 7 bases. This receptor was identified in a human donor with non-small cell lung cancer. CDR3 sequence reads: CASSLGRGETQYF. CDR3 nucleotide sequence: TGTGCCAGCAGCTTAGGCAGGGGGGAGACCCAGTACTTC.